The rows below give T cell receptor beta chains drawn from one sample of a study of blood T cell repertoires in COVID-19. Profiled with immunoSEQ multiplex PCR; TCRdb holds only in-frame clones, not every one. The sample includes about 310,000 clones, around 91% of them seen just once. Input material: PBMCs or T cells enriched from blood (not recorded which). Receptors originate from a woman younger than 35 with acute COVID-19. Both conserved end residues are part of each CDR3.

v_gene | CDR3aa
TRBV18 | CASSSGGDYGYTF
TRBV7-9 | CASSLQLAWNEQFF
TRBV19 | CASSLGDYKQYF
TRBV2 | CASRGLVGKLFF
TRBV24-1 | CATSALVTYEQYF
TRBV19 | CASTTIAGNKYNEQFF
TRBV5-8 | CASSLEPGGEQFF
TRBV4-2 | CASSQDLEAGGRELFF
TRBV4-1 | CASSQVPPDRVTYEQYF
TRBV12-3/TRBV12-4 | CASRGQGNSPLHF
TRBV7-9 | CASSPSDIDEQYF
TRBV5-8 | CASSSDRRSRTSSYNEQFF
TRBV28 | CASLNLRGKNYGYTF
TRBV9 | CASSGSGRAGETQYF
TRBV29-1 | CSVVTSGSADTQYF
TRBV6-5 | CASSYDGTVSYGYTF
TRBV25-1 | CASSESQGYTF
TRBV19 | CASRTIGQENTEAFF
TRBV4-1 | CASSHEQTTNEKLFF
TRBV15 | CATSSRRTSGNNEQFF
TRBV27 | CASNTGTGSTGGYTF
TRBV6-5 | CASRSTGEGYEQYF
TRBV9 | CASSRDSHSREPQHF
TRBV2 | CARSTGGQSGANVLTF
TRBV24-1 | CATSDLGSANTGELFF
TRBV15 | CATRGSRAVNQPQHF
TRBV5-6 | CASSPVGRGEQYF
TRBV7-9 | CASSPSGTGAQPQHF
TRBV12-3/TRBV12-4 | CASTPASTGELFF
TRBV5-8 | CASRRTGEGKLFF
TRBV19 | CASSRSRYEQYF
TRBV29-1 | CSPGRVYGYTF
TRBV7-9 | CASSLFSPEQYF
TRBV30 | CAWSVHRTSGSPDTQYF
TRBV4-2 | CASSQASAQTQYF
TRBV15 | CATSRDQGRDEKLFF
TRBV2 | CASKRTDSYNEQFF
TRBV7-9 | CASSAITGIDSPLHF
TRBV5-1 | CASSSGQGGEDTQYF
TRBV23-1 | CASLTPGQEKIHTEAFF
TRBV3-1/TRBV3-2 | CASSGDNTYEQYF
TRBV7-9 | CASSSGQGSIRNTIYF
TRBV7-8 | CASSGDRGGYGYTF
TRBV27 | CASSFETRGHNEQFF
TRBV5-1 | CASSLGTQDNYGYTF
TRBV30 | CACSETDYNSPLHF
TRBV27 | CASSQMTGEGYEQYF
TRBV28 | CASSQEGLGTDTQYF
TRBV10-2 | CASSIAGALGDTQYF
TRBV11-2 | CASSLDPSAGTGISYNEQFF
TRBV5-4 | CASSLTWGGTGSFDTEAFF
TRBV18 | CASFPDQNRRSNEKLFF
TRBV14 | CASSQEPGGYTEAFF